The 25 T cell receptor beta chains below come from one sample, sequenced in a study of cytomegalovirus exposure and HLA in healthy donors. The PCR contained 60 Vbeta and 13 Jbeta primers. Method: immunoSEQ multiplex PCR; TCRdb's copy keeps in-frame clones and lacks some. Altogether some 170,000 clones are present, roughly 85% being singletons, with the ten largest covering 9.5% to 10%. Sequencing input: PBMCs. All receptors derive from a man younger than 30 in good health and CMV-seropositive.

This clone was recorded once. The V call is TRBV19, the J call TRBJ2-7, with 7 bases lining up with TRBD1. Germline lookup yields CDR1 LNHDA and CDR2 SQIVND (reference sequence). CDR3 length: 12 residues. V gave up 7 bases and J gave up 6 bases; unmatched junction bases: 6. The CDR3 DNA is TGTGCCAGTAAAGCAGGGGGTGGCGAGCAGTACTTC. It codes for CASKAGGGEQYF.

The chain recombines TRBV11-2 with TRBJ1-2, with 9 bases lining up with TRBD1. This CDR3 has 18 residues. CDR1 is SGHAT, CDR2 FQNNGV, per germline. V lost 4 bases, J lost 9 bases, and 21 bases stayed unmatched. CDR3 bases: TGTGCCAGCAGCTCACTCCAAACTCACAGGGGGCGACGGGCGAGCTACACCTTC. Amino acid sequence: CASSSLQTHRGRRASYTF.

This clone was counted between two and nine times. The chain joins TRBV18 to TRBJ2-7; 7 positions match TRBD1. CDR3 length: 14 residues. Germline V gene data show CDR1 as KGHSH and CDR2 as LQKENI. V was pared by 3 bases and J by 3 bases, with 5 bases of the junction left unmatched. The CDR3 DNA sequence: TGTGCCAGCTCACCGACAGGGTACTACTACGAGCAGTACTTC. This sequence encodes CASSPTGYYYEQYF.

The rearrangement links TRBV27 to TRBJ2-5, with D possibly being TRBD1 (5 bases). Near its end, the DNA agrees better with TRBJ2-7, so the J call may be wrong. This CDR3 contains 15 residues. CDR1 and CDR2 from the germline V gene are MNHEY and SMNVEV (reference sequence). The CDR3 protein is CASSLSSRVGYEQYF. The DNA for the CDR3 is TGTGCCAGCAGTTTATCGAGCAGGGTTGGGTACGAGCAGTACTTC.

The genes are TRBV4-3 and TRBJ2-5; TRBD1 is a possible D gene (6 bases). With the DNA end fitting TRBJ2-7 better, the J assignment may be wrong. CDR3 size: 15 residues. From germline, CDR1 is LGHNA and CDR2 YSLEER. CDR3 coding DNA: TGCGCCAGCAGCCTGGACAGAGGAACCTCCTACGAGCAGTACTTC. Amino acid sequence: CASSLDRGTSYEQYF.

The V call is TRBV19, the J call TRBJ2-2, with 9 bases aligning to TRBD1. Per the germline V gene, CDR1 is LNHDA and CDR2 is SQIVND (reference sequence). The CDR3 is made up of 17 amino acids. V gave up 3 bases and J gave up 4 bases; unmatched junction bases: 9. The CDR3 loop is CASSMAGTGPITGELFF. DNA of the CDR3: TGTGCCAGTAGTATGGCCGGGACAGGGCCTATCACCGGGGAGCTGTTTTTT.

This chain connects TRBV28 to TRBJ1-2, with 10 positions matching TRBD1. Germline loops: CDR1 MDHEN, CDR2 SYDVKM. This CDR3 is 18 amino acids long. J lost 0 bases, V lost 2 bases, and 9 bases had no gene match. CDR3 DNA: TGTGCCAGCAGTTTACCCCAGGGACAGGGGATACCTAACTATGGCTACACCTTC. The encoded protein is CASSLPQGQGIPNYGYTF.

This rearrangement joins TRBV6-5 to TRBJ1-4; 10 nucleotides align to TRBD1. Trimming at V came to 2 bases and at J to 9 bases, leaving 6 bases not matched to a gene. The germline gives CDR1 MNHEY, CDR2 SVGAGI. The CDR3 extends over 15 amino acids. CDR3 sequence reads: CASSYGTGATQKLFF. The CDR3 coding sequence is TGTGCCAGCAGTTACGGGACAGGGGCGACCCAAAAACTGTTTTTT.

Concerning this clone: The sample contains more than one DNA sequence encoding this CDR3. The genes are TRBV7-9 and TRBJ1-1; D not resolved. The germline CDR1 and CDR2 sequences are SEHNR and FQNEAQ (reference sequence). V was shortened by 0 bases and J by 0 bases, with 8 bases between the two germline ends. This CDR3 region has 15 residues. The CDR3 DNA reads TGTGCCAGCAGCTTAGCGCGGGGTATGAACACTGAAGCTTTCTTT. Its protein is CASSLARGMNTEAFF. Variable domain in full (rest from reference TRBV7-9 and TRBJ1-1): DTGVSQNPRHKITKRGQNVTFRCDPISEHNRLYWYRQTLGQGPEFLTYFQNEAQLEKSRLLSDRFSAERPKGSFSTLEIQRTEQGDSAMYLCASSLARGMNTEAFFGQGTRLTVV.

The genes are TRBV5-1 and TRBJ1-1; TRBD1 is a possible D gene (5 bases). V was clipped by 2 bases and J by 8 bases, with 13 bases between them. CDR3 length: 13 amino acids. The germline V gene encodes CDR1 SGHRS and CDR2 YFSETQ. The chain's CDR3 is CASSFLAGQEAFF. The CDR3 DNA reads TGCGCCAGCAGCTTTCTCGCAGGGCAAGAAGCTTTCTTT.

J is TRBJ1-3 and V is TRBV27, with TRBD1 matching 7 bases. Per germline, CDR1 MNHEY and CDR2 SMNVEV (reference sequence). This CDR3 spans 16 amino acids. Unmatched junction bases numbered 4, after V lost 2 bases and J lost 0 bases. As DNA, the CDR3 is TGTGCCAGCAGTTTAACAGGGGTCTTCTCTGGAAACACCATATATTTT. Protein product: CASSLTGVFSGNTIYF.

The rearrangement uses TRBV2 and TRBJ2-7; 8 nucleotides match TRBD2. The CDR3 runs to 17 residues. CDR1 SNHLY and CDR2 FYNNEI come from the germline V gene. With 8 bases clipped from V and 9 bases from J, the junction kept 24 bases outside the gene matches. The CDR3 DNA reads TGTGCCAGCTTCCCGTGGGTAGCGGGACCGCCTGACCGGGGGCAGTACTTC. It specifies CASFPWVAGPPDRGQYF.

This rearrangement joins TRBV10-3 to TRBJ2-7; TRBD2 agrees at 7 bases. The germline gives CDR1 ENHRY, CDR2 SYGVKD. The CDR3 runs to 12 residues. The trim removed 6 bases at V and 3 bases at J, leaving 2 bases unmatched. CDR3 residues: CAIRTSDYEQYF. The CDR3 bases are TGTGCCATCAGAACTAGCGACTACGAGCAGTACTTC.

This rearrangement joins TRBV6-6 to TRBJ1-1; tentatively, D is TRBD1 (5 bases). The germline V gene has CDR1 MNHNY and CDR2 SVGAGI (reference sequence). V was shortened by 5 bases and J by 7 bases, with 17 bases between the two germline ends. There are 14 residues in the CDR3. Here the CDR3 reads CASSTRGGVGEAFF. As DNA, the CDR3 is TGTGCCAGCAGTACCCGGGGGGGGGTGGGTGAAGCTTTCTTT.

The chain uses TRBV6-1 and TRBJ2-3; D unresolved. The germline V and J ends were trimmed by 6 bases and 3 bases, with 16 bases remaining between them. CDR3 length: 15 residues. CDR1 is MNHNS, CDR2 SASEGT, per germline. The chain's CDR3 is CASRDWSRMTDTQYF. The CDR3 DNA reads as TGTGCCAGCAGAGATTGGTCGAGAATGACAGATACGCAGTATTTT.

This chain connects TRBV9 to TRBJ2-1, with D maybe TRBD2 (5 bases). Per germline, CDR1 SGDLS and CDR2 YYNGEE. The CDR3 sequence is 15 residues long. V was pared by 6 bases and J by 0 bases, with 13 bases between. CDR3 in DNA: TGTGCCAGCAAGAGAATAGGGAGCTCCTACAATGAGCAGTTCTTC. As protein: CASKRIGSSYNEQFF.

V usage is TRBV28 and J usage is TRBJ2-1, with 7 bases identical to TRBD2. Unmatched junction bases numbered 6, after V lost 5 bases and J lost 2 bases. This CDR3 comprises 15 residues. CDR1 and CDR2 from the germline V gene are MDHEN and SYDVKM. CDR3 sequence (DNA): TGTGCCAGCAGTCCCCCCGGGGGGACCTACAATGAGCAGTTCTTC. Its translation is CASSPPGGTYNEQFF.

This clone was observed once. The genes are TRBV9 and TRBJ2-5, with D possibly being TRBD2 (5 bases). The CDR3 covers 17 residues. V gave up 4 bases and J gave up 0 bases, with 19 bases separating them. Germline V gene lookup returns CDR1 SGDLS and CDR2 YYNGEE. The CDR3 sequence: CASSPREVGYYQETQYF. In DNA, the CDR3 is TGTGCCAGCAGCCCCCGGGAAGTGGGGTACTACCAAGAGACCCAGTACTTC.

The chain recombines TRBV5-6 with TRBJ2-5, with 7 positions matching TRBD1. The J segment lost 5 bases and the V segment lost 5 bases, leaving 12 bases of the junction unmatched. Germline V lookup: CDR1 SGHDT, CDR2 YYEEEE. The CDR3 consists of 15 residues. CDR3 loop: CASSLPGQLWETQYF. The CDR3 DNA is TGTGCCAGCAGTCTGCCGGGACAGCTGTGGGAGACCCAGTACTTC. The whole variable domain, remainder taken from reference TRBV5-6 and TRBJ2-5, is DAGVTQSPTHLIKTRGQQVTLRCSPKSGHDTVSWYQQALGQGPQFIFQYYEEEERQRGNFPDRFSGHQFPNYSSELNVNALLLGDSALYLCASSLPGQLWETQYFGPGTRLLVL.

The chain uses TRBV4-2 and TRBJ2-6; D not resolved. The germline V gene has CDR1 LGHNA and CDR2 YNFKEQ. Trimming removed 4 bases from V and 4 bases from J, with 11 bases in between. The CDR3 loop spans 15 amino acids. In DNA form, the CDR3 reads TGTGCCAGCAGCCGCGGTGAGGCAGGGGCCAACGTCCTGACTTTC. Protein product: CASSRGEAGANVLTF.

The V gene is TRBV2, the J gene TRBJ1-1; D unclear. This CDR3 has 15 residues. Trimming removed 2 bases from V and 0 bases from J, with 10 bases in between. Germline CDR1 is SNHLY and CDR2 is FYNNEI. DNA for the CDR3: TGTGCCAGCAGTGAATACTTAGTGGTGAACACTGAAGCTTTCTTT. The encoded protein is CASSEYLVVNTEAFF.

The genes are TRBV4-1 and TRBJ2-7; TRBD2 might be the D (6 bases). Germline V lookup: CDR1 MGHRA, CDR2 YSYEKL. The germline V and J ends were trimmed by 0 bases and 4 bases, with 10 bases remaining between them. There are 14 residues in the CDR3. CDR3 sequence reads: CASSQERAGYEQYF. Written as DNA, the CDR3 is TGCGCCAGCAGCCAAGAGAGGGCGGGATACGAGCAGTACTTC.

This clone turned up a few times. V usage is TRBV30 and J usage is TRBJ2-6; D is ambiguous. The CDR3 is made up of 13 amino acids. V was shortened by 6 bases and J by 2 bases, with 8 bases between the two germline ends. Germline V lookup: CDR1 GTSNPN, CDR2 SVGIG (reference sequence). The CDR3 DNA follows: TGTGCCTGCCTCCCCCCTGGGGCCAACGTCCTGACTTTC. This gives the protein CACLPPGANVLTF.

The rearrangement joins TRBV25-1 to TRBJ2-5; weak D call: TRBD2 (6 bases). The CDR3 sequence is 12 residues long. The germline V gene encodes CDR1 MGHDK and CDR2 SYGVNS. Between the trimmed V and J ends, which lost 3 bases and 4 bases, there was a span of 6 bases. The DNA of the CDR3 is TGTGCCAGCAGTGAGGAGGGAGAGACCCAGTACTTC. Protein product: CASSEEGETQYF. Complete variable domain (other parts from reference TRBV25-1 and TRBJ2-5): EADIYQTPRYLVIGTGKKITLECSQTMGHDKMYWYQQDPGMELHLIHYSYGVNSTEKGDLSSESTVSRIRTEHFPLTLESARPSHTSQYLCASSEEGETQYFGPGTRLLVL.

V and J are TRBV7-9 and TRBJ2-7, with a tentative D call TRBD2 (6 bases). The germline V and J ends were trimmed by 5 bases and 1 base, with 9 bases remaining between them. The germline V gene has CDR1 SEHNR and CDR2 FQNEAQ (reference sequence). This CDR3 has 13 residues. The CDR3 bases are TGTGCCAGCAGCGGAGGGTCATCCTACGAGCAGTACTTC. It encodes CASSGGSSYEQYF.